This TCR beta chain originates from a study of T cells in Graves' hyperthyroidism and ophthalmopathy. Study findings and constraints: The model anticipated ophthalmopathy a median about six months pre-onset.

There are a few counts of this clonotype. Its target is unknown. Stability of Graves' hyperthyroidism was defined as absent ophthalmopathy progression within 18 months. Those patients with uncontrolled infection, other autoimmune disease, pregnancy or lactation were excluded. The V gene's germline CDR1 is SGHRS and CDR2 YFSETQ. The CDR3 has 16 amino acids. J gave up 3 bases and V 0 bases, and 8 bases lay outside the gene matches. From RNA transcripts, TCR beta CDR3 regions were amplified. The TCR CDR3 first-round RT-PCR relied on the HTBI primer set. TCRdb used MiXCR to reprocess the multiplex PCR reads, holding one entry per CDR3 protein. The sample carries about 400,000 distinct CDR3 sequences, about 15% recorded once.

Sequencing was done on a sample of blood. The chain is built from TRBV5-1 and TRBJ1-1; 7 nucleotides line up with TRBD1. This TCR came from a woman aged 25 to 39 with Graves' hyperthyroidism. Written as DNA, the CDR3 is TGCGCCAGCAGCTTGGGACCGACAGGGACGGACACTGAAGCTTTCTTT. This translates into CASSLGPTGTDTEAFF.